Shown below are 2 T cell receptor beta chains from a single sample sequenced in a study of T-cell memory formation after mild COVID-19. TCRdb itself ran the 5' RACE reads through MiXCR, one entry per CDR3 protein. This sample carries about 350,000 distinct CDR3 sequences, roughly an eighth of them seen once, and the ten largest clones take approximately 21%. The specimen was PBMCs or a T cell subset sorted from them (not recorded which). These receptors came from a man younger than 35 who had mild COVID-19 (a few samples of this study predate the infection). Cell type and time point are not known.

The V and J genes are TRBV5-1 and TRBJ2-1, with unresolved D. With 0 bases removed from V and 9 bases from J, the gap between germline ends came to 7 bases. The CDR3 runs to 12 residues. Germline CDR1 is SGHRS and CDR2 is YFSETQ. DNA of the CDR3: TGCGCCAGCAGCTTGGGTACGAGTGAGCAGTTCTTC. It yields the protein CASSLGTSEQFF.

The chain joins TRBV10-3 to TRBJ2-7; 9 bases agree with TRBD1. The germline V gene encodes CDR1 ENHRY and CDR2 SYGVKD. Unmatched junction bases numbered 10, after V lost 10 bases and J lost 3 bases. The CDR3 has 14 residues. The CDR3 is CATRSRDRVYEQYV. CDR3 nucleotides: TGTGCCACCCGGAGCCGGGACAGGGTCTACGAGCAGTACGTC.